What follows is one TCR beta chain and its context. Its antigen is unidentified. V was clipped by 3 bases and J by 7 bases; unmatched bases: 5. The germline V gene encodes CDR1 MDHEN and CDR2 SYDVKM. The CDR3 contains 14 residues. This record belongs to a study of OX40 agonist ivuxolimab in advanced cancers. Across the study: At just under 85% male, the cohort had a mean age of approximately 64 years, ranging from 23 to 79.

The study's findings and limits: Partly responding patients at 0.1-3.0 mg/kg showed some of the smallest clonal expansion. Among the nonresponders, some also had low normalized T-cell clonal expansion.

Generated by immunoSEQ multiplex PCR, the TCRdb table keeps only in-frame clones and is missing some. The sample records approximately 90,000 clones, 80% to 90% being singletons. The origin of this receptor is an adult with an advanced solid tumor such as melanoma, head and neck, liver or kidney cancer. Specimen: CD4+ or CD8+ T cells sorted from blood, collected in a trial of the OX40 agonist ivuxolimab. The genes are TRBV28 and TRBJ1-4, with 7 bases fitting TRBD1. The DNA of the CDR3 is TGTGCCAGCAGTTTCAAGGGGGCGGGTGAAAAACTGTTTTTT. Its protein is CASSFKGAGEKLFF.